The next 28 T cell receptor beta chains were all read from a single sample in a study of T cells in Graves' hyperthyroidism and ophthalmopathy. The TCR beta CDR3 regions underwent amplification using RNA transcripts as the source. The HTBI primer set drove a first-round RT-PCR of the TCR CDR3. MiXCR was run by TCRdb on the multiplex PCR reads, yielding one entry per CDR3 protein. The table has hundreds of thousands of distinct CDR3 sequences, more than 15% seen once. Sequencing was carried out using blood. The source of these receptors is a woman aged 18-29 years with Graves' hyperthyroidism.

This clonotype has a single count. The genes are TRBV27 and TRBJ2-7, with TRBD2 identical over 7 bases. V was clipped by 4 bases and J by 2 bases; unmatched bases: 5. The germline V gene has CDR1 MNHEY and CDR2 SMNVEV (reference sequence). The CDR3 consists of 14 residues. The CDR3 DNA follows: TGTGCCAGCAGTTCCCAAGCGGGAACCTACGAGCAGTACTTC. It is translated as CASSSQAGTYEQYF.

The rearrangement links TRBV28 to TRBJ2-3; 12 positions match TRBD2. The CDR3 length is 16 residues. With 5 bases clipped from V and 2 bases from J, the junction kept 5 bases outside the gene matches. The V gene's germline CDR1 is MDHEN and CDR2 SYDVKM. The CDR3 region is CASSASGGALTDTQYF. CDR3 nucleotides: TGTGCCAGCAGTGCTAGCGGGGGGGCCCTCACAGATACGCAGTATTTT.

This clonotype was seen at least ten times. The gene calls are TRBV30 and TRBJ1-5, with D possibly TRBD1 on 5 matching bases. This CDR3 has 13 amino acids. V was cut by 4 bases and J by 4 bases, with 11 bases left in between. Germline CDR1 reads GTSNPN; CDR2 reads SVGIG (reference sequence). CDR3: CAWNKGRNQPQHF. In DNA, the CDR3 is TGTGCCTGGAATAAGGGGCGGAATCAGCCCCAGCATTTT.

This clonotype was found a few times. This chain uses TRBV6-1 with TRBJ1-2; 7 bases are shared with TRBD1. The CDR3 sequence is 17 residues long. V shed 6 bases, J shed 3 bases, and the junction held 16 bases outside the gene matches. Germline loops: CDR1 MNHNS, CDR2 SASEGT. CDR3 coding DNA: TGTGCCAGCAGCCAGGGGGGTATCGCCGTCAACTACTATGGCTACACCTTC. This codes for CASSQGGIAVNYYGYTF.

The table lists this clonotype with many counts. The DNA of the CDR3 is TGTGCCAGCGCCAGGGAGGGGCAGGGGAATTCACCCCTCCACTTT. This translates into CASAREGQGNSPLHF. The chain employs TRBV12-3 or TRBV12-4 and TRBJ1-6; TRBD1 is a possible D gene (6 bases). V was pared by 8 bases and J by 7 bases, with 18 bases between. The CDR3 sequence is 15 residues long.

This clonotype was detected many times. The J gene is TRBJ2-7, the V gene TRBV7-3; D is tentatively TRBD1 or TRBD2 (5 bases each). The CDR3 has 15 amino acids. Germline V gene data show CDR1 as SGHTA and CDR2 as FQGTGA. Trimming shortened V by 1 base and J by 6 bases, and 16 bases separated the two germline ends. The CDR3 region is CASSLMGGGRGEQYF. The CDR3 DNA is TGTGCCAGCAGCTTAATGGGTGGGGGTAGAGGCGAGCAGTACTTC.

The chain uses TRBV9 and TRBJ2-6; D remains ambiguous. Germline V CDR1 and CDR2: SGDLS, YYNGEE. The CDR3 is made up of 14 amino acids. The V and J ends lost 3 bases and 0 bases respectively, with 4 bases between them. The CDR3 reads CASSAPSGANVLTF. CDR3 in DNA: TGTGCCAGCAGCGCTCCCTCTGGGGCCAACGTCCTGACTTTC.

V usage is TRBV20-1 and J usage is TRBJ1-2, with D perhaps matching TRBD1 (5 bases). Germline V lookup: CDR1 DFQATT, CDR2 SNEGSKA (reference sequence). The CDR3 covers 14 residues. With 4 bases removed from V and 0 bases from J, the gap between germline ends came to 12 bases. CDR3 loop: CSAKSRVTNYGYTF. The CDR3 nucleotides are TGCAGTGCTAAGTCCAGGGTGACTAACTATGGCTACACCTTC.

This clonotype showed up many times. The chain couples TRBV6-1 to TRBJ2-7; D gene uncertain. Germline CDR1 reads MNHNS; CDR2 reads SASEGT. V gave up 2 bases and J gave up 1 base, with 6 bases separating them. The CDR3 length is 13 residues. This CDR3 is CASSENPSYEQYF. CDR3 DNA sequence: TGTGCCAGCAGTGAAAACCCGTCCTACGAGCAGTACTTC.

This clonotype was seen repeatedly, ten times or more. This chain connects TRBV9 to TRBJ1-1, with D hard to call. This CDR3 has 13 amino acids. V lost 0 bases to trimming and J lost 0 bases, with 3 bases between them. Germline V gives CDR1 SGDLS, CDR2 YYNGEE. The CDR3 DNA sequence: TGTGCCAGCAGCGTAGATTTGAACACTGAAGCTTTCTTT. Translation gives CASSVDLNTEAFF.

In this sample, this clonotype turned up many times. The V gene is TRBV7-3, the J gene TRBJ2-4, with 11 nucleotides matching TRBD1. Unmatched junction bases numbered 6, after V lost 5 bases and J lost 0 bases. CDR1 and CDR2 (germline): SGHTA, FQGTGA. There are 17 residues in the CDR3. The CDR3 coding sequence is TGTGCCAGCAGCCCGGGGACAGGGGGGCTAGCCAAAAACATTCAGTACTTC. The encoded protein is CASSPGTGGLAKNIQYF. The full variable domain, completed using reference TRBV7-3 and TRBJ2-4, is GAGVSQTPSNKVTEKGKYVELRCDPISGHTALYWYRQSLGQGPEFLIYFQGTGAADDSGLPNDRFFAVRPEGSVSTLKIQRTERGDSAVYLCASSPGTGGLAKNIQYFGAGTRLSVL.

The J gene is TRBJ2-1, the V gene TRBV3-1; 7 nucleotides agree with TRBD2. The CDR3 runs to 16 residues. From germline, CDR1 is LGHDT and CDR2 YNNKEL (reference sequence). V lost 0 bases, J lost 8 bases, and 10 bases stayed unmatched. CDR3 loop: CASSQEWGLIKDEQFF. CDR3 sequence (DNA): TGTGCCAGCAGCCAAGAGTGGGGACTAATAAAAGATGAGCAGTTCTTC.

In its sample, this clonotype was seen a few times. The chain joins TRBV25-1 to TRBJ2-2; TRBD2 agrees at 12 bases. Unmatched junction bases numbered 6, after V lost 5 bases and J lost 5 bases. Germline V CDR1 and CDR2: MGHDK, SYGVNS. The CDR3 has 16 residues. CDR3 sequence reads: CASSPGTSGSTGELFF. In DNA form, the CDR3 reads TGTGCCAGCAGTCCCGGGACTAGCGGGTCGACCGGGGAGCTGTTTTTT.

This clonotype was seen a handful of times. The chain joins TRBV28 to TRBJ1-2, with D hard to call. The length of the CDR3 is 13 residues. Germline V gene data show CDR1 as MDHEN and CDR2 as SYDVKM. With 6 bases removed from V and 4 bases from J, the gap between germline ends came to 12 bases. CDR3 protein: CASSTYAAYGYTF. In DNA form, the CDR3 reads TGTGCCAGCAGCACCTATGCAGCCTATGGCTACACCTTC.

This clonotype occurred many times. CDR3 DNA sequence: TGCGCCAGCAGTCTGGACGGGGGCGCCTACGAGCAGTACTTC. Translating it yields CASSLDGGAYEQYF. The genes are TRBV5-1 and TRBJ2-7, with D perhaps TRBD1 or TRBD2 (6 bases each). Germline V CDR1 and CDR2: SGHRS, YFSETQ. The length of the CDR3 is 14 residues. The V end lost 5 bases, the J end lost 2 bases, and 14 bases lay between the germline ends.

This clonotype was picked up many times. This sequence joins TRBV28 and TRBJ1-2, with 12 bases aligning to TRBD1. Germline values: CDR1 MDHEN, CDR2 SYDVKM. The CDR3 runs to 17 residues. J lost 5 bases, V lost 3 bases, and 10 bases had no gene match. CDR3 region: CASSFPAGTGGQYGYTF. Here the CDR3 DNA reads TGTGCCAGCAGTTTCCCGGCCGGGACAGGGGGCCAGTATGGCTACACCTTC.

This clonotype appeared many times. The chain employs TRBV11-2 and TRBJ2-3; the D gene is possibly TRBD1 (6 bases). The CDR3 is made up of 16 amino acids. V was shortened by 4 bases and J by 2 bases, with 16 bases between the two germline ends. Germline CDR1 is SGHAT and CDR2 is FQNNGV. The CDR3 coding sequence is TGTGCCAGCAGCTCTTCGGCCCTGGGGGCCACAGATACGCAGTATTTT. Protein product: CASSSSALGATDTQYF.

This clonotype appeared a few times. This sequence joins TRBV12-3 or TRBV12-4 and TRBJ2-1; D gene ambiguous. This CDR3 region has 11 residues. Trimming stripped 6 bases from V and 13 bases from J, with 13 bases between. This CDR3 reads CASSRAFDQFF. The CDR3 DNA reads TGTGCCAGCAGCCGGGCCTTCGATCAGTTCTTC.

This clonotype was counted a few times. V gene TRBV9 combines with J gene TRBJ2-3, with 9 bases aligning to TRBD1. CDR1 is SGDLS and CDR2 is YYNGEE in the germline V gene. The CDR3 extends over 15 amino acids. Trimming at V came to 1 base and at J to 3 bases, leaving 3 bases not matched to a gene. CDR3: CASSVPGQGTDTQYF. In DNA, the CDR3 is TGTGCCAGCAGCGTACCGGGACAGGGTACAGATACGCAGTATTTT.

This clonotype was found many times. The gene calls are TRBV12-3 or TRBV12-4 and TRBJ2-1; 9 nucleotides line up with TRBD1. The CDR3 totals 14 residues. V lost 6 bases to trimming and J lost 8 bases; unmatched junction nucleotides: 8. CDR3 bases: TGTGCCAGCAGCCAATTAACAGGGGGCGATGAGCAGTTCTTC. It yields the protein CASSQLTGGDEQFF.

This clonotype was picked up many times. V usage is TRBV27 and J usage is TRBJ1-5; no clear D gene. There are 12 residues in the CDR3. V was cut by 8 bases and J by 0 bases, with 5 bases left in between. CDR1 is MNHEY and CDR2 is SMNVEV in the germline V gene (reference sequence). The CDR3 region has the DNA TGTGCCAGCCGCCATAGCAATCAGCCCCAGCATTTT. This encodes CASRHSNQPQHF.

This chain joins TRBV7-2 and TRBJ1-4, with 8 bases identical to TRBD1. Germline assignment: CDR1 SGHTA and CDR2 FQGNSA. The V and J ends lost 3 bases and 7 bases, in that order; junction bases with no gene match: 25. The CDR3 has 21 amino acids. The CDR3: CASSFQGKDRDDFCKSEKLFF. DNA of the CDR3: TGTGCCAGCAGCTTCCAAGGGAAGGACAGGGATGATTTTTGTAAGAGTGAAAAACTGTTTTTT. The full variable domain, completed using reference TRBV7-2 and TRBJ1-4, is GAGVSQSPSNKVTEKGKDVELRCDPISGHTALYWYRQSLGQGLEFLIYFQGNSAPDKSGLPSDRFSAERTGGSVSTLTIQRTQQEDSAVYLCASSFQGKDRDDFCKSEKLFFGSGTQLSVL.

This clonotype was picked up many times. This chain joins TRBV6-1 and TRBJ2-1; 7 bases are shared with TRBD1. Trimming cost V 11 bases and J 6 bases; bases outside gene matches: 13. Germline assignment: CDR1 MNHNS and CDR2 SASEGT. The CDR3 loop spans 14 amino acids. Here the CDR3 DNA reads TGTGCCGCTTTGAACAGGGGTGGGGGCAATGAGCAGTTCTTC. It specifies CAALNRGGGNEQFF.

This clonotype has at least ten counts. V usage is TRBV5-1 and J usage is TRBJ1-2; D unresolved. CDR1 is SGHRS, CDR2 YFSETQ, per germline. V lost 2 bases and J 1 base, leaving 12 bases between the germline ends. The CDR3 consists of 15 residues. DNA for the CDR3: TGCGCCAGCAGCTTTTCGGACGGTTTTAACTATGGCTACACCTTC. It encodes CASSFSDGFNYGYTF.

In its sample, this clonotype was seen a few times. The chain recombines TRBV4-2 with TRBJ2-1; D not resolved. The CDR3 runs 11 residues. The germline V gene has CDR1 LGHNA and CDR2 YNFKEQ. V was pared by 5 bases and J by 4 bases, with 3 bases between. The CDR3 region is CASSWYNEQFF. Written as DNA, the CDR3 is TGTGCCAGCAGCTGGTACAATGAGCAGTTCTTC.

This clonotype was detected many times. The chain recombines TRBV29-1 with TRBJ2-4, with TRBD1 identical over 9 bases. Germline V gene sequence: CDR1 SQVTM, CDR2 ANQGSEA. Trimming took 4 bases from V and 8 from J; bases not matched to a gene: 6. There are 13 residues in the CDR3. CDR3 amino acids: CSVATDRGDIQYF. The CDR3 nucleotides are TGCAGCGTTGCCACGGACAGGGGTGACATTCAGTACTTC.

The chain recombines TRBV19 with TRBJ2-7, with TRBD1 matching over 9 bases. Germline V gene lookup returns CDR1 LNHDA and CDR2 SQIVND (reference sequence). This CDR3 region has 12 residues. Losses at the gene ends were 4 bases for V and 9 bases for J; bases not matched to a gene: 4. The CDR3 is CASSTGQGRQYF. The CDR3 DNA reads TGTGCCAGTAGTACGGGACAGGGACGGCAGTACTTC. The full variable domain, rest sourced from reference TRBV19 and TRBJ2-7, is DGGITQSPKYLFRKEGQNVTLSCEQNLNHDAMYWYRQDPGQGLRLIYYSQIVNDFQKGDIAEGYSVSREKKESFPLTVTSAQKNPTAFYLCASSTGQGRQYFGPGTRLTVT.

This clonotype was counted at least ten times. This chain links TRBV18 with TRBJ2-1; 7 nucleotides line up with TRBD2. Per the germline V gene, CDR1 is KGHSH and CDR2 is LQKENI. The V segment lost 3 bases and the J segment 0 bases; nucleotides outside the gene matches: 8. The CDR3 runs to 17 residues. CDR3 in amino acids: CASSPRLAESSYNEQFF. In DNA form, the CDR3 reads TGTGCCAGCTCACCCCGACTAGCCGAGAGCTCCTACAATGAGCAGTTCTTC.